This entry is about one T cell receptor beta chain. When the RNA was reverse transcribed, random hexamers were used with an input of roughly 0.5 to 1 ug. An immunoSEQ multiplex PCR amplified TCR beta CDR3 over 54 Vbeta and 13 Jbeta. TCRdb called the immunoSEQ multiplex PCR reads again in MiXCR, with one record for every CDR3 protein. Of 150,000 to 200,000 distinct CDR3 sequences in the sample, around 93% were seen once. The record originates from a study of CD8 T cells in Susac syndrome. Sequencing of TCR beta covered CD8+ and CD4+ T cells obtained from blood. The control participants were healthy donors, and these controls were matched with respect to both age and sex. The V end was cut by 0 bases, the J end by 4 bases, with 12 bases between. The CDR3 is 15 amino acids. Germline V lookup: CDR1 MNHNS, CDR2 SASEGT.

The material sequenced was CD4+ T cells from PBMCs. The sequence derives from a human donor in good health. The gene calls are TRBV6-1 and TRBJ1-2; a weak D match, TRBD1 (5 bases). The CDR3 sequence is CASSEAGTQGYGYTF. CDR3 sequence (DNA): TGTGCCAGCAGTGAAGCCGGGACTCAGGGCTATGGCTACACCTTC.